This is a list of T cell receptor beta chains from one sample in a study of shared clonotypes between healthy human individuals. Clones were read by immunoSEQ multiplex PCR, and TCRdb kept only the in-frame ones, dropping some. The sample contains 500,000 to 700,000 clones, roughly 96% of which appear only once. The sequenced sample was naive CD8+ T cells sorted from blood. The receptors were sampled from a woman in her twenties or thirties in good health. CDR3s include the opening cysteine and the closing phenylalanine or tryptophan. The D gene is left open where the match is weak. Clone sizes are given selectively: once, few, many, or a class where the clone is expanded.

V gene	CDR3 length	D gene	clone size	J gene	CDR3 DNA	CDR3 protein
TRBV5-1	13	-	-	TRBJ2-7	TGCGCCAGCAGCCCGGAGACAGATTACGAGCAGTACTTC	CASSPETDYEQYF
TRBV27	14	TRBD1	-	TRBJ2-7	TGTGCCAGCAGTTTATCGTGGTCAGGGGGCGAGCAGTACTTC	CASSLSWSGGEQYF
TRBV27	12	-	-	TRBJ2-3	TGTGCCAGCAGCACCTACACAGATACGCAGTATTTT	CASSTYTDTQYF
TRBV15	14	TRBD1	-	TRBJ1-1	TGTGCCACCAGCACGGACAGGGTAGCGACTGAAGCTTTCTTT	CATSTDRVATEAFF
TRBV2	12	-	-	TRBJ2-7	TGTGCCAGCTCCAGGGGGGACTACGAGCAGTACTTC	CASSRGDYEQYF
TRBV5-4	17	-	-	TRBJ2-2	TGTGCCAGCAGCCGTGAGACCGAAGCCTTGTTCACCGGGGAGCTGTTTTTT	CASSRETEALFTGELFF
TRBV28	14	TRBD1	-	TRBJ2-7	TGTGCCAGCAGCATTGTGGGGGACAGCTACGAGCAGTACTTC	CASSIVGDSYEQYF
TRBV7-8	12	-	-	TRBJ2-7	TGTGCCAGTGCCGTGGGGGTCTACGAGCAGTACTTC	CASAVGVYEQYF
TRBV28	14	TRBD1	-	TRBJ2-7	TGTGCCAGCAGTTTGACAGGGGGAGGTGGCGAGCAGTACTTC	CASSLTGGGGEQYF
TRBV2	15	TRBD2	-	TRBJ2-7	TGTGCCAGCAGTTCGACTAGCGGGAGCTCCTACGAGCAGTACTTC	CASSSTSGSSYEQYF
TRBV7-9	14	-	-	TRBJ1-2	TGTGCCAGTCAGAGAGGGGGGACTTTCTATGGCTACACCTTC	CASQRGGTFYGYTF
TRBV7-9	14	TRBD1	-	TRBJ1-1	TGTGCCAGCAGCTACCGGGACAGGGAAACTGAAGCTTTCTTT	CASSYRDRETEAFF
TRBV27	16	TRBD2	-	TRBJ2-3	TGTGCCAGCAGTTCGGGACTAGGCGGGGTCACAGATACGCAGTATTTT	CASSSGLGGVTDTQYF
TRBV4-1	15	-	-	TRBJ1-2	TGCGCCAGCAGCCAAGGTTGGGGGTCGGCCTATGGCTACACCTTC	CASSQGWGSAYGYTF
TRBV6-5	14	-	-	TRBJ1-1	TGTGCCAGCAGTTACTCGGGCCCAAGCGACGAAGCTTTCTTT	CASSYSGPSDEAFF
TRBV19	11	TRBD1	few	TRBJ1-3	TGTGCCAGTAGCACAGGGGAACTCAGGAGTTTT	CASSTGELRSF
TRBV28	12	-	-	TRBJ2-1	TGTGCCAGCAGCAAACTAGTTAGCGAGCAGTTCTTC	CASSKLVSEQFF
TRBV28	14	TRBD1	-	TRBJ2-7	TGTGCCAGCAGTTTGGGGACAGCTACCTACGAGCAGTACTTC	CASSLGTATYEQYF
TRBV27	14	TRBD2	-	TRBJ2-2	TGTGCCAGCAGTTGGGGCGGGAGCACCGGGGAGCTGTTTTTT	CASSWGGSTGELFF
TRBV2	17	-	-	TRBJ1-5	TGTGCCAGCAGTGGGGGGCTGGGGCTGGGGCGCCCTGAGCCCCAGCATTTT	CASSGGLGLGRPEPQHF
TRBV11-1	14	-	-	TRBJ2-3	TGTGCCAGCAGCTTAGGACAAGGCACAGATACGCAGTATTTT	CASSLGQGTDTQYF
TRBV7-6	15	-	once	TRBJ2-2	TGTGCCAGCATCGATCTAGGGGTTCACACCGGGGAGCTGTTTTTT	CASIDLGVHTGELFF
TRBV2	14	-	-	TRBJ2-2	TGTGCCAGCAGTGCCTCCCTTTACACCGGGGAGCTGTTTTTT	CASSASLYTGELFF
TRBV5-4	17	TRBD2	-	TRBJ2-5	TGTGCCAGCAGCTTAGGACTAGTCCTTGGGTCCCAGGAGACCCAGTACTTC	CASSLGLVLGSQETQYF
TRBV11-2	17	-	-	TRBJ2-1	TGTGCCAGCAGCTTAGGGGATACGGAAGCTGTCTACAATGAGCAGTTCTTC	CASSLGDTEAVYNEQFF
TRBV11-1	16	TRBD2	-	TRBJ2-7	TGTGCCAGCAGCTTAGCGCGGGGGGCAGCTATCGACGAGCAGTACTTC	CASSLARGAAIDEQYF
TRBV28	14	TRBD2	-	TRBJ2-2	TGTGCCAGCAGTTTACGGGGAGGGGCCGGGGAGCTGTTTTTT	CASSLRGGAGELFF
TRBV9	15	-	-	TRBJ2-1	TGTGCCAGCAGCGTAGAAGGGACGTATTACAATGAGCAGTTCTTC	CASSVEGTYYNEQFF
TRBV11-2	14	TRBD2	-	TRBJ2-7	TGTGCCAGCAGCTTGGGAGGGCGACCCTACGAGCAGTACTTC	CASSLGGRPYEQYF
TRBV28	14	TRBD2	-	TRBJ2-7	TGTGCCAGCAGTTCTAGCGGGAGGAGTCAAGAGCAGTACTTC	CASSSSGRSQEQYF
TRBV19	14	-	once	TRBJ2-4	TGTGCCAGTAGTATTGGGGAGGTCAAAAACATTCAGTACTTC	CASSIGEVKNIQYF
TRBV2	14	-	once	TRBJ1-1	TGTGCCAGCACGTGGGGACCTGAGAACACTGAAGCTTTCTTT	CASTWGPENTEAFF
TRBV11-2	14	TRBD2	-	TRBJ2-7	TGTGCCAGCATCAGAGGGCGGGAGGTTAAGGAGCAGTACTTC	CASIRGREVKEQYF
TRBV5-1	17	-	-	TRBJ2-2	TGCGCCAGCAGCGTCCGGGGAGAACGATTGAACACCGGGGAGCTGTTTTTT	CASSVRGERLNTGELFF
TRBV19	12	-	-	TRBJ2-1	TGTGCCAGTAGTATGATGAGGAATGAGCAGTTCTTC	CASSMMRNEQFF
TRBV5-1	14	TRBD2	-	TRBJ2-3	TGCGCCAGCAGCCCAGCGGGAGTGAAAGATACGCAGTATTTT	CASSPAGVKDTQYF
TRBV6-5	16	-	-	TRBJ2-1	TGTGCCAGCAGTTACCACCAAGCGGGCCAGTACAATGAGCAGTTCTTC	CASSYHQAGQYNEQFF
TRBV7-9	13	-	-	TRBJ1-1	TGTGCCAGCAGCTTAGACACGAACACTGAAGCTTTCTTT	CASSLDTNTEAFF
TRBV27	13	-	-	TRBJ2-3	TGTGCCACCGGAAACGTCGTGACAGATACGCAGTATTTT	CATGNVVTDTQYF
TRBV11-2	15	TRBD2	-	TRBJ2-7	TGTGCCAGCAGCTTAAGCCCAGGACTAGTCGACGAGCAGTACTTC	CASSLSPGLVDEQYF
TRBV19	14	-	-	TRBJ2-1	TGTGCCAGTAGTATTGAGAGGCTCCACAATGAGCAGTTCTTC	CASSIERLHNEQFF
TRBV7-2	15	-	-	TRBJ2-7	TGTGCCAGCAGCTCCCACTGGACTGAGGTGTCCGAGCAGTACTTC	CASSSHWTEVSEQYF
TRBV27	13	-	-	TRBJ2-7	TGTGCCAGCAGTTTAGGGCTCTTCTACGAGCAGTACTTC	CASSLGLFYEQYF
TRBV28	13	-	many	TRBJ1-1	TGTGCCAGCAGTCCGACGCCATGGACTGAAGCTTTCTTT	CASSPTPWTEAFF